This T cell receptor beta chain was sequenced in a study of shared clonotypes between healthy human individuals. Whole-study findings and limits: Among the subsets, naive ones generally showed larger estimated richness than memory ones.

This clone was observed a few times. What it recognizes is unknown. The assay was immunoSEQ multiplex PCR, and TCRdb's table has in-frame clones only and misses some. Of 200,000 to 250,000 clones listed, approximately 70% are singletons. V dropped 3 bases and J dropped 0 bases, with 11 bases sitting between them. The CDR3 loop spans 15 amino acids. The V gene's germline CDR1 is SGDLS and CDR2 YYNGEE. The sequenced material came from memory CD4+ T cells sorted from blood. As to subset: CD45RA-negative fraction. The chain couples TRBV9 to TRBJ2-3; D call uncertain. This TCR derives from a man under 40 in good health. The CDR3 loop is CASSALGASTDTQYF. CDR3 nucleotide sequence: TGTGCCAGCAGCGCGTTAGGTGCTAGCACAGATACGCAGTATTTT.